This TCR beta chain was recovered during a study of blood T cells in healthy people across ages. Study-level points and caveats: Diversity estimated from one million T cells was considered an underestimate.

Concerning this clonotype itself: The antigen remains undetermined.

A second PCR, run for roughly 6 to 11 cycles, used a sample-barcoded 5' primer plus a J-beta primer mix. TCRdb re-derived calls from the 5' RACE reads in MiXCR, one entry per CDR3 protein. The sample yields fewer than 1,000,000 distinct CDR3 sequences, 46% seen once. Collection of roughly 9.8 milliliters of peripheral blood was performed for each donor. CDR1 is DFQATT and CDR2 is SNEGSKA in the germline V gene (reference sequence). The CDR3 loop spans 16 amino acids. Trimming removed 0 bases at V and 1 base at J, with 14 bases between. The sequenced sample consisted of blood. The clonotype comes from an elderly man in good health. This chain joins TRBV20-1 and TRBJ2-3; no clear D. CDR3 amino acids: CSARDWGEHRTDTQYF. The DNA for the CDR3 is TGCAGTGCTAGAGATTGGGGTGAGCACCGCACAGATACGCAGTATTTT.